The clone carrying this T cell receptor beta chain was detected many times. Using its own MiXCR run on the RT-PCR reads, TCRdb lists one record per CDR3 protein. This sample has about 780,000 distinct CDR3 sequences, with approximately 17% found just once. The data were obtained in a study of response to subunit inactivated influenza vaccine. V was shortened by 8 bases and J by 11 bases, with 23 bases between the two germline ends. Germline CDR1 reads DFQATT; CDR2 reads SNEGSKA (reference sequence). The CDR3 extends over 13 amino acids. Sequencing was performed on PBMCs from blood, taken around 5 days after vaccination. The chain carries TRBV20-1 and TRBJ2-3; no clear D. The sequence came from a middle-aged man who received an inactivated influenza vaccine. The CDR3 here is CSLTAYTVFRQYF. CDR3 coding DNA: TGCAGTCTAACCGCCTATACGGTCTTTAGGCAGTATTTT.